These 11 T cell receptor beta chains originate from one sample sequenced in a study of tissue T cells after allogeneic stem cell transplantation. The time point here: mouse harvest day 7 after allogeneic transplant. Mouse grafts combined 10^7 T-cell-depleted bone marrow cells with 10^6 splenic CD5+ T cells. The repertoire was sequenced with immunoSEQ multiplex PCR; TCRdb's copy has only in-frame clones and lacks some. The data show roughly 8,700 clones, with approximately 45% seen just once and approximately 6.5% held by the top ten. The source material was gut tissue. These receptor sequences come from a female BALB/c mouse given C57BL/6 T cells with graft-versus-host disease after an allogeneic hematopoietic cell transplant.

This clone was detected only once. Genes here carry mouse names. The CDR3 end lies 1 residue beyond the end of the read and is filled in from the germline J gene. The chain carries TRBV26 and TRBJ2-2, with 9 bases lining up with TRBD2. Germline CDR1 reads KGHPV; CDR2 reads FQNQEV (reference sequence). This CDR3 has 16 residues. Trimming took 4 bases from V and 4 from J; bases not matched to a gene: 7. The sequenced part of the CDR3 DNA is TGTGCCAGCAGTCCTCGACTGGGGGAGGGCACCGGGCAGCTCTAC. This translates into CASSPRLGEGTGQLY. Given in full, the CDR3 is CASSPRLGEGTGQLYF.

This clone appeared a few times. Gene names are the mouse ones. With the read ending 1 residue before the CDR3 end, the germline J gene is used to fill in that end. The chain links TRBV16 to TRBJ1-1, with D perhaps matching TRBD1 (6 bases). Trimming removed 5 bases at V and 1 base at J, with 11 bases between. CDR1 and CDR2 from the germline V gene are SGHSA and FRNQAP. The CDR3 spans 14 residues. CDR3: CASSPYRVNTEVFF. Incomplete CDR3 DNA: TGTGCAAGCAGCCCGTACAGGGTAAACACAGAAGTCTTC.

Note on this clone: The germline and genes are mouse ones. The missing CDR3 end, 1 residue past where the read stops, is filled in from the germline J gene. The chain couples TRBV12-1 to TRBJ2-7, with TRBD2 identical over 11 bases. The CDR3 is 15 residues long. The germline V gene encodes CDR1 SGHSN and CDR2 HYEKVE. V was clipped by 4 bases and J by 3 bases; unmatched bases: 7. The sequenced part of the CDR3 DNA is TGTGCCAGCTCCCATCCGGGACTGGGGGTCTATGAACAGTAC. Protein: CASSHPGLGVYEQY. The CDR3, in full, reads CASSHPGLGVYEQYF.

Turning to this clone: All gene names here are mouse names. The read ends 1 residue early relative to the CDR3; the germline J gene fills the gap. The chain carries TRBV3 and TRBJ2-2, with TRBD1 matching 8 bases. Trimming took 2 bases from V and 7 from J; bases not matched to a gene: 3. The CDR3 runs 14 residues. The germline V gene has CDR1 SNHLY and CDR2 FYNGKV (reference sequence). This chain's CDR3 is CASSLQGAGGQLYF. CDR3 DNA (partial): TGTGCCAGCAGCTTACAGGGGGCTGGCGGGCAGCTCTAC. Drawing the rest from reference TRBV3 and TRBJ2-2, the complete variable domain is GPKVLQIPSHQIIDMGQMVTLNCDPVSNHLYFYWYKQILGQQMEFLVNFYNGKVMEKSKLFKDQFSVERPDGSYFTLKIQPTALEDSAVYFCASSLQGAGGQLYFGEGSKLTVL.

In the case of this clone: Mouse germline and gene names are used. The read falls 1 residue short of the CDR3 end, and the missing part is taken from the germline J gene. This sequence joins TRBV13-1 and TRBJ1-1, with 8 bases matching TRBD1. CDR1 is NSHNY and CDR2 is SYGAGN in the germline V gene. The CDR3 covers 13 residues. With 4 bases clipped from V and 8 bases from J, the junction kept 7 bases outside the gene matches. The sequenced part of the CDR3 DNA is TGTGCCAGCAGTCCGCAGGGGGCTTTGGAAGTCTTC. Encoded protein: CASSPQGALEVF. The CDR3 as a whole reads CASSPQGALEVFF.

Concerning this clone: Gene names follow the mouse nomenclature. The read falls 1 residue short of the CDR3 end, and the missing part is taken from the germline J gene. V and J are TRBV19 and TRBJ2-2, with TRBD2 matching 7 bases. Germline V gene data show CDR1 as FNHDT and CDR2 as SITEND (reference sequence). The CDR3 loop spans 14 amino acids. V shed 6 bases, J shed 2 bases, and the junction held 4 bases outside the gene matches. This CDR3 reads CASTYWGNTGQLYF. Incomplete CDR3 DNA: TGTGCCAGCACTTACTGGGGCAACACCGGGCAGCTCTAC.

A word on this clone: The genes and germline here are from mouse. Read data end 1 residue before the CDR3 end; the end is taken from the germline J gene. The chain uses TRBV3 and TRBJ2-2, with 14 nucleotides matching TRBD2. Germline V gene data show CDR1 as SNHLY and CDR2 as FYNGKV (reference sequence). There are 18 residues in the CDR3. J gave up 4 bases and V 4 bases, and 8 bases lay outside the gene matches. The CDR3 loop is CASSSGLGGRGGTGQLYF. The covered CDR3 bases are TGTGCCAGCAGCTCGGGACTGGGGGGGCGCGGGGGCACCGGGCAGCTCTAC.

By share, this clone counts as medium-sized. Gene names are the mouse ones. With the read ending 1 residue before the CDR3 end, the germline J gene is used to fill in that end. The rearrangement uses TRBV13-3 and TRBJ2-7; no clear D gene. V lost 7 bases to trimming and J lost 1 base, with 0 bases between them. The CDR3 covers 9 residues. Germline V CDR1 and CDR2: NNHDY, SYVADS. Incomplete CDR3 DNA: TGTGCCAGCTCCTATGAACAGTAC. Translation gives CASSYEQY. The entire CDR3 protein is CASSYEQYF.

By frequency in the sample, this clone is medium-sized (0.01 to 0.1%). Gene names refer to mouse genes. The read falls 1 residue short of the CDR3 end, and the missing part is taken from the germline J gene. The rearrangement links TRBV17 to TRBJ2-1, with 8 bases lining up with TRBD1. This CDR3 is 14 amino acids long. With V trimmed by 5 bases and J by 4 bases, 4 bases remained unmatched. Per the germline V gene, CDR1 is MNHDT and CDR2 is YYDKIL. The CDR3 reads CASSLTGVYAEQFF. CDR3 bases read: TGTGCTAGCAGTCTGACAGGGGTGTATGCTGAGCAGTTC.

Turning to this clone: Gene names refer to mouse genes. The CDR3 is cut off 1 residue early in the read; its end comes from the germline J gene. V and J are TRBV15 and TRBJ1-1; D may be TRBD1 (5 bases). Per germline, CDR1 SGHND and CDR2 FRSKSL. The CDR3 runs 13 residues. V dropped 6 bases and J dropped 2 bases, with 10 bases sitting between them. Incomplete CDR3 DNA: TGTGCCAGCAGGTGGGACCCCAACACAGAAGTCTTC. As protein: CASRWDPNTEVF. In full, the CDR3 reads CASRWDPNTEVFF.

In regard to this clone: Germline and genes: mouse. CDR3 bases read: TGTGCCAGCTCTCTCCTATATGAACAGTAC. This gives the protein CASSLLYEQY. The full CDR3 sequence reads CASSLLYEQYF. The rearrangement links TRBV12-2 to TRBJ2-7, with D uncertain. The CDR3 end falls 1 residue outside the read, so it is completed with the germline J gene. The CDR3 runs 11 residues. Trimming removed 0 bases from V and 4 bases from J, with 3 bases in between. From germline, CDR1 is SGHLS and CDR2 HYDKME.